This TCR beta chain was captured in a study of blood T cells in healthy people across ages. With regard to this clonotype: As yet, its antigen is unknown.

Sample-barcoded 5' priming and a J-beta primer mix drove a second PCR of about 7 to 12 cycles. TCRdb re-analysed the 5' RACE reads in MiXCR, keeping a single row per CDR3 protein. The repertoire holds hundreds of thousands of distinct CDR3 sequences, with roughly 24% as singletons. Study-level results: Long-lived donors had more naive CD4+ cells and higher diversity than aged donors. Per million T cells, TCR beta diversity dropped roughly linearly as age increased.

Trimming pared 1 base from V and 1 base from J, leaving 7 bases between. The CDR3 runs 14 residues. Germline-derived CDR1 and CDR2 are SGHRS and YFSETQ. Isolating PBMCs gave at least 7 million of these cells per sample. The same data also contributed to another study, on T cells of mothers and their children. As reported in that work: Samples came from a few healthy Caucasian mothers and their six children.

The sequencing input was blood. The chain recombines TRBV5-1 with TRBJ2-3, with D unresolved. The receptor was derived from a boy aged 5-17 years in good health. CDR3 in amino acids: CASSLSLRTDTQYF. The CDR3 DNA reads TGCGCCAGCAGCTTGAGTCTTCGCACAGATACGCAGTATTTT.